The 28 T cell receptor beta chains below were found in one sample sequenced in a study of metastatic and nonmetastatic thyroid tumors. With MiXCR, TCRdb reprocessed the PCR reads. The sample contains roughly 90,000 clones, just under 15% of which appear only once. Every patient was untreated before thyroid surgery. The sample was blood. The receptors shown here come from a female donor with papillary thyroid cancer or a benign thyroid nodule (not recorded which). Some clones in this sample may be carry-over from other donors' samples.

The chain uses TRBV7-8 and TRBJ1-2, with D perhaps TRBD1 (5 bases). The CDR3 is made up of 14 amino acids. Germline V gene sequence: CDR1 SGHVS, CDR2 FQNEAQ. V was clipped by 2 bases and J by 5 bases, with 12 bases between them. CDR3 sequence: CASSLSGAQYGYTF. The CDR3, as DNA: TGTGCCAGCAGCTTAAGTGGGGCCCAGTATGGCTACACCTTC.

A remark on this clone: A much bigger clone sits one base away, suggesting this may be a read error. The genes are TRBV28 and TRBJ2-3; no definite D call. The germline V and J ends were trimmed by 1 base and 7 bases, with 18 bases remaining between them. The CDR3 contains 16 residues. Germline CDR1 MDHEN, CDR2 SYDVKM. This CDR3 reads CASSLLPPEGSNTQYF. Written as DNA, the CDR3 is TGTGCCAGCAGTTTATTGCCTCCTGAAGGCTCCAATACGCAGTATTTT.

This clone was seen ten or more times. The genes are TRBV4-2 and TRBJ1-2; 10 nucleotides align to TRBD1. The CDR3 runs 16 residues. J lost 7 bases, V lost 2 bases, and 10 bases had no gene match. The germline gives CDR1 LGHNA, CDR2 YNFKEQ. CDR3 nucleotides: TGTGCCAGCAGCCAAATAGCCGGGACAGGGGCCGCTGGCTACACCTTC. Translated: CASSQIAGTGAAGYTF.

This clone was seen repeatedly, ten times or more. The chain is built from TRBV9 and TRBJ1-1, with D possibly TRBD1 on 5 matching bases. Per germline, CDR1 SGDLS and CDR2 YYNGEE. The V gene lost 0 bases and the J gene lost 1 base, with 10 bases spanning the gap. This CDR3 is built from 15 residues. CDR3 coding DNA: TGTGCCAGCAGCGTAGCTGGGGGGGAGAACACTGAAGCTTTCTTT. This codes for CASSVAGGENTEAFF.

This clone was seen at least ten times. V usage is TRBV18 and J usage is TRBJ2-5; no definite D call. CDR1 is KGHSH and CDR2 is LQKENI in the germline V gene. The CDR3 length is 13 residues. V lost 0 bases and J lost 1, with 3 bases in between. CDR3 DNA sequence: TGTGCCAGCTCACCACCCCTCCAAGAGACCCAGTACTTC. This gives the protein CASSPPLQETQYF.

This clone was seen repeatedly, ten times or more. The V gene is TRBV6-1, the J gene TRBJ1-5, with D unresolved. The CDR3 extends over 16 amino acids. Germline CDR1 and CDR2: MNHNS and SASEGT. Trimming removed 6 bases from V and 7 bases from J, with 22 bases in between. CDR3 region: CASSQIQPYVGQPQHF. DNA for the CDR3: TGTGCCAGCAGCCAAATCCAACCTTACGTGGGCCAGCCCCAGCATTTT.

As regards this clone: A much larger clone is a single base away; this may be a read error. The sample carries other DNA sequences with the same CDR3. The chain's CDR3 is CASSLDRGTEAFF. CDR3 DNA: TGTGCCAGCAGCTTAGATCGGGGTACTGAAGCCTTCTTT. This rearrangement joins TRBV7-9 to TRBJ1-1; D gene ambiguous. The V gene's germline CDR1 is SEHNR and CDR2 FQNEAQ (reference sequence). CDR3 size: 13 residues.

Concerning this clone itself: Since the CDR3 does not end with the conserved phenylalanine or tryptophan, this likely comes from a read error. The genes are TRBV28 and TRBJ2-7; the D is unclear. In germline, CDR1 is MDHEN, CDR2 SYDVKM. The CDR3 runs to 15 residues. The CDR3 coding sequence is TGTACCAGCAGTTCCCCGGCCAGGCTTACCTACGAGCAGTACTTA. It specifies CTSSSPARLTYEQYL.

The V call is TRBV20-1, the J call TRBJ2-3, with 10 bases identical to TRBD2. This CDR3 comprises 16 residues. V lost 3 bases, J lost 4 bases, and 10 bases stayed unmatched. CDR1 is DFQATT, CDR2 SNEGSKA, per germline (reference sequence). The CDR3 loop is CSASPSGRVIADTQYF. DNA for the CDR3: TGCAGTGCTAGCCCCAGCGGGAGGGTTATCGCAGATACGCAGTATTTT.

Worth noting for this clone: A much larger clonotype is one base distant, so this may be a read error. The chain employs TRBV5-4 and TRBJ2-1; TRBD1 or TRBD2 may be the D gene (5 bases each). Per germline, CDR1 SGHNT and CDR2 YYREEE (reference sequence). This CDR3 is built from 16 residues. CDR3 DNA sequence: TGTGCCAGCAGCTTCTCTTCAGAGGGGATTTTCCATGAACAGTTCTTC. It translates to CASSFSSEGIFHEQFF.

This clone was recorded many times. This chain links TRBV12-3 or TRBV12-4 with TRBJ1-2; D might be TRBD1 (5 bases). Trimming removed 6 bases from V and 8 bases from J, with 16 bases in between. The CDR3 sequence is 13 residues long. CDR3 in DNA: TGTGCCAGCAGCCGGGGAGGGGCGGACGGCTACACCTTC. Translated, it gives CASSRGGADGYTF.

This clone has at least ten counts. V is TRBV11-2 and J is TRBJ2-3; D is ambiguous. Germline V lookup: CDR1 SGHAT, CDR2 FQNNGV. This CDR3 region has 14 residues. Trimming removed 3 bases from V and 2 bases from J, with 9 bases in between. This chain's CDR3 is CASSFKGFTDTQYF. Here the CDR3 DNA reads TGTGCCAGCAGCTTCAAAGGGTTCACAGATACGCAGTATTTT.

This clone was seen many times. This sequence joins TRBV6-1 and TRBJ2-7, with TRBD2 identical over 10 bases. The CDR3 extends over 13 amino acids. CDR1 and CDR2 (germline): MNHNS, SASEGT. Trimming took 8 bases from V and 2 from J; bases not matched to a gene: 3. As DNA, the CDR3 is TGTGCCAGCGAGCGGGGGGGCCCCTACGAGCAGTACTTC. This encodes CASERGGPYEQYF.

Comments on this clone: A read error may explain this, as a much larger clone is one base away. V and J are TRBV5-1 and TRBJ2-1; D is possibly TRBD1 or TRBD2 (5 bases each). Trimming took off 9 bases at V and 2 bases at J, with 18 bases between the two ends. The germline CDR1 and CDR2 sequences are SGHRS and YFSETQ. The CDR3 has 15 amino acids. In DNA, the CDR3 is TGCGCCATCGGGGCTTCAGGGACCCCCTACAATGAGCAGTTCTTC. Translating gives CAIGASGTPYNEQFF.

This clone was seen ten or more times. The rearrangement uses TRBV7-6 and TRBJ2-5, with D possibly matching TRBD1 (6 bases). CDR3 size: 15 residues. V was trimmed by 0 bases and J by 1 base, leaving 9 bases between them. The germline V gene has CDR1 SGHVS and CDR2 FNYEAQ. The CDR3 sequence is CASSLAGALQETQYF. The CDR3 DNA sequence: TGTGCCAGCAGCTTAGCGGGGGCGCTCCAAGAGACCCAGTACTTC.

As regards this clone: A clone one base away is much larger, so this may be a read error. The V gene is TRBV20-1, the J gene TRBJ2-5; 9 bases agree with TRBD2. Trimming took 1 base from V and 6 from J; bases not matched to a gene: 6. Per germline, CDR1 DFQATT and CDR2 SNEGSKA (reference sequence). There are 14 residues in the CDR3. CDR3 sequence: CSARGTSVGKTQYF. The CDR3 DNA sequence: TGCAGTGCTAGAGGGACTAGCGTGGGAAAGACCCAGTACTTC.

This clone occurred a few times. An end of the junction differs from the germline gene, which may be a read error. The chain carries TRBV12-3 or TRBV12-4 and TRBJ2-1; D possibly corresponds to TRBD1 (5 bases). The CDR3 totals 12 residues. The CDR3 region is CASMYLGDEQSF. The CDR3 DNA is TGTGCCAGCATGTATCTAGGGGATGAGCAGTCCTTC.

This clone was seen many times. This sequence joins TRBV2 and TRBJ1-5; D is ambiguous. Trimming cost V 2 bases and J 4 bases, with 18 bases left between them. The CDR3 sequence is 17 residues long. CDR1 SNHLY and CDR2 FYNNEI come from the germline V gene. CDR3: CASSETTGGLKNQPQHF. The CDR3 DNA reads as TGTGCCAGCAGTGAAACCACGGGAGGGTTGAAAAATCAGCCCCAGCATTTT.

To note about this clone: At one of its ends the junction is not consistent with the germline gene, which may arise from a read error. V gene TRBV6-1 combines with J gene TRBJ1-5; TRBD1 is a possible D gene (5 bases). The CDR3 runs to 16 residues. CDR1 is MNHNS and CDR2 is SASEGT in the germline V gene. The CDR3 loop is CASSEVPGGVYQPLYF. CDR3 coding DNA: TGTGCCAGCAGTGAAGTCCCCGGGGGAGTGTATCAGCCCCTGTATTTT.

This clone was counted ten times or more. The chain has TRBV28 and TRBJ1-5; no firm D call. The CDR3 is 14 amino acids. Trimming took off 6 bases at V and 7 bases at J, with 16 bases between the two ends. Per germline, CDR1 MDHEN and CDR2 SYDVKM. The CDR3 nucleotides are TGTGCCAGCAGGGGCAGAATGGGAGGGCAGCCCCAGCATTTT. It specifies CASRGRMGGQPQHF.

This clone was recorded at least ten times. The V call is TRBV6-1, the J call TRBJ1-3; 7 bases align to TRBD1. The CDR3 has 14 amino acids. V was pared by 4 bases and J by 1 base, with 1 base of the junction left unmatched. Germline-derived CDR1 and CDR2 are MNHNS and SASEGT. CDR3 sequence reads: CASSAGGSGNTIYF. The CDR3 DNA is TGTGCCAGCAGTGCAGGGGGATCTGGAAACACCATATATTTT.

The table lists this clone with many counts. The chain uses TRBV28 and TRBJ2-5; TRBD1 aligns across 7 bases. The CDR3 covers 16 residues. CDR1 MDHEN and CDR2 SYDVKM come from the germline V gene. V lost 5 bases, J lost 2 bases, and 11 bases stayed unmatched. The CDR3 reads CASSQMTGTAQETQYF. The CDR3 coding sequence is TGTGCCAGCAGTCAAATGACCGGGACAGCTCAAGAGACCCAGTACTTC.

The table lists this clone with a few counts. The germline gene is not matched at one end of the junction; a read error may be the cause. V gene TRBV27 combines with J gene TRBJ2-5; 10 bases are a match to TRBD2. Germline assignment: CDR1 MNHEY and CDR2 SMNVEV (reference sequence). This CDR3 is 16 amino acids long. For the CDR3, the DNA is TGTGTCAGCAGTCCCCAAGCGGGGGGGGGACCTGGGACACAGTACTTC. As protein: CVSSPQAGGGPGTQYF.

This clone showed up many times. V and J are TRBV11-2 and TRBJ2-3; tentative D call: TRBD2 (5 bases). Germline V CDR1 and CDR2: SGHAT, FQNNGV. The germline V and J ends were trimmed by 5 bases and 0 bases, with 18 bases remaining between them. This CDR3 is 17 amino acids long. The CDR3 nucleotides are TGTGCCAGCAGCCCACCTGTCTGGACTTCTAGCACAGATACGCAGTATTTT. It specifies CASSPPVWTSSTDTQYF.

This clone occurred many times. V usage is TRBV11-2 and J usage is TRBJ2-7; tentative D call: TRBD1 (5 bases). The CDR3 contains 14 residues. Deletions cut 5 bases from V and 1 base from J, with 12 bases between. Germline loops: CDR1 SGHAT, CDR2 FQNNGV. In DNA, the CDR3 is TGTGCCAGCAGCGCACAGGTACTGTCCTACGAGCAGTACTTC. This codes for CASSAQVLSYEQYF.

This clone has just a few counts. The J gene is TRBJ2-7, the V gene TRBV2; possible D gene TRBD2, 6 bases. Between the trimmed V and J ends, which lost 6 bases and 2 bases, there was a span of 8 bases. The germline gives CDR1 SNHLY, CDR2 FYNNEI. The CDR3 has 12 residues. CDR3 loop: CASRPSAYEQYF. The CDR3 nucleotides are TGTGCCAGCAGACCTAGCGCCTACGAGCAGTACTTC.

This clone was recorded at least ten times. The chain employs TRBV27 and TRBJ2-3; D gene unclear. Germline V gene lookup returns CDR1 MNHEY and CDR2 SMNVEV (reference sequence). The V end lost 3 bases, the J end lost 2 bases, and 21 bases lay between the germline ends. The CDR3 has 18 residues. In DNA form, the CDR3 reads TGTGCCAGCAGTTTTCACGACGGCAGGTCGGCCTACACAGATACGCAGTATTTT. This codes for CASSFHDGRSAYTDTQYF.

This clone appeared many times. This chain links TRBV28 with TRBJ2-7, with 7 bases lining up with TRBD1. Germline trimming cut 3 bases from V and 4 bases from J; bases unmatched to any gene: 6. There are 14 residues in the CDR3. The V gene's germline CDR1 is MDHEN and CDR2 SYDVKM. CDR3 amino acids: CASSLDRFKYEQYF. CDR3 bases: TGTGCCAGCAGTTTGGACAGGTTTAAGTACGAGCAGTACTTC.